Described below is a single TCR beta chain sequence and its context. This CDR3 has 14 residues. Germline lookup yields CDR1 MDHEN and CDR2 SYDVKM. V dropped 6 bases and J dropped 4; count of bases not matched to a gene: 7. TCRdb's copy holds only in-frame clones and misses some; the assay was immunoSEQ multiplex PCR. The profile shows tens of thousands of clones, approximately 90% of them singletons. These data come from a study of T cell responses to AZD1222 COVID-19 vaccine. This receptor was obtained from an adult who received the AZD1222 COVID-19 vaccine. The chain combines TRBV28 with TRBJ2-7, with 9 bases lining up with TRBD1. The sample here was peripheral blood, taken 28 days after the second AZD1222 dose. The chain's CDR3 is CASSRQGVGYEQYF. CDR3 sequence (DNA): TGTGCCAGCAGCAGACAGGGGGTGGGGTACGAGCAGTACTTC.